The 6 T cell receptor beta chains presented below share a single source sample, sequenced in a study of T cell responses to AZD1222 COVID-19 vaccine. Clones were read by immunoSEQ multiplex PCR, and TCRdb kept only the in-frame ones, dropping some. Of over 130,000 clones in the sample, about 93% were seen once. The input for sequencing was peripheral blood, taken on day 0 of AZD1222 vaccination. The receptors were sampled from an adult in good health.

The chain employs TRBV7-8 and TRBJ1-3, with a weak D call TRBD1 (6 bases). Germline values: CDR1 SGHVS, CDR2 FQNEAQ. The CDR3 has 14 residues. V was clipped by 5 bases and J by 4 bases, with 12 bases between them. The chain's CDR3 is CASSPGGVGNTIYF. The DNA for the CDR3 is TGTGCCAGCAGCCCCGGGGGCGTCGGAAACACCATATATTTT.

A single count supports this clone. The rearrangement links TRBV3-1 (or the pseudogene TRBV3-2) to TRBJ1-2, with 8 bases fitting TRBD1. The CDR3 runs to 16 residues. Trimming removed 2 bases from V and 4 bases from J; junction bases left unmatched: 9. Per germline, CDR1 LGHDT and CDR2 YNNKEL (reference sequence). The CDR3 loop reads CASSQTSRGPRYGYTF. In DNA, the CDR3 is TGTGCCAGCAGCCAAACAAGCAGGGGGCCTCGCTATGGCTACACCTTC.

V and J are TRBV10-3 and TRBJ1-5; tentative D call: TRBD1 (5 bases). The CDR3 runs to 15 residues. Germline CDR1 is ENHRY and CDR2 is SYGVKD. Trimming stripped 11 bases from V and 5 bases from J, with 22 bases between. The CDR3 region is CAVAQVQGDDQPQHF. In nucleotides, the CDR3 is TGTGCCGTTGCCCAGGTCCAGGGTGACGATCAGCCCCAGCATTTT.

The chain combines TRBV18 with TRBJ1-1, with 12 nucleotides matching TRBD1. Germline CDR1 reads KGHSH; CDR2 reads LQKENI. J lost 6 bases, V lost 4 bases, and 15 bases had no gene match. This CDR3 contains 18 residues. DNA of the CDR3: TGTGCCAGCTCACTGGCTGGGTTGGCCGGGACAGGGGGCTCTGAAGCTTTCTTT. Translation gives CASSLAGLAGTGGSEAFF.

The genes are TRBV19 and TRBJ1-5; 7 nucleotides align to TRBD1. V lost 9 bases, J lost 3 bases, and 5 bases stayed unmatched. Germline CDR1 and CDR2: LNHDA and SQIVND (reference sequence). CDR3 size: 13 residues. Here the CDR3 reads CASGTANNQPQHF. The CDR3 bases are TGTGCCAGCGGGACAGCCAACAATCAGCCCCAGCATTTT.

This clone was detected a few times. This chain links TRBV27 with TRBJ1-3; no reliable D call. Trimming cost V 7 bases and J 0 bases, with 13 bases left between them. Germline-derived CDR1 and CDR2 are MNHEY and SMNVEV (reference sequence). The CDR3 has 15 residues. The CDR3 loop reads CASMRTRSSGNTIYF. The CDR3 bases are TGTGCCAGCATGCGGACCCGCAGCTCTGGAAACACCATATATTTT.